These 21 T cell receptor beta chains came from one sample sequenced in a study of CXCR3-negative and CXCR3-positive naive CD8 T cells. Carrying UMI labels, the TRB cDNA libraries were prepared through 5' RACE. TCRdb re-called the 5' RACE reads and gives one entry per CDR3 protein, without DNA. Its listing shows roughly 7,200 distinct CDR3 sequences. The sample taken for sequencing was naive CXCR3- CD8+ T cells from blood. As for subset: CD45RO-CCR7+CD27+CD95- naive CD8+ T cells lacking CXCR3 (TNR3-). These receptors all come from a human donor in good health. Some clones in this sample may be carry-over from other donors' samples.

The CDR3 reads CASSLGRAEQYF. V usage is TRBV5-1 and J usage is TRBJ2-7. The germline V gene encodes CDR1 SGHRS and CDR2 YFSETQ. The CDR3 has 12 residues.

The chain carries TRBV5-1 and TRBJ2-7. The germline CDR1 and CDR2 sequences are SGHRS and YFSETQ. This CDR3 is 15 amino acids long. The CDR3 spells CASSLGQGFAYEQYF.

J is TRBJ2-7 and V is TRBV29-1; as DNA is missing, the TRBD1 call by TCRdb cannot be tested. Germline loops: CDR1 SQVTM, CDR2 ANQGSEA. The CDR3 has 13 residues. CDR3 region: CSVEGDGAYEQYF.

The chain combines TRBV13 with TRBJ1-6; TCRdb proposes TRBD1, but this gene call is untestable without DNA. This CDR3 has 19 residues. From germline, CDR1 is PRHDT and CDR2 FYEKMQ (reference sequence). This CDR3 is CASSSAARGAWPGDSPLHF.

The chain's CDR3 is CSVGGLAETQYF. The J gene is TRBJ2-5, the V gene TRBV29-1; TCRdb returns TRBD2, unconfirmable since there is no DNA. Germline V gene sequence: CDR1 SQVTM, CDR2 ANQGSEA. This CDR3 spans 12 amino acids.

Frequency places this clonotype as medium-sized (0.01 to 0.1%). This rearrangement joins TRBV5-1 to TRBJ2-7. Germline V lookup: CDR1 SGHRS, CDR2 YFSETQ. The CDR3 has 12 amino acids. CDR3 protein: CASSLAGDEQYF.

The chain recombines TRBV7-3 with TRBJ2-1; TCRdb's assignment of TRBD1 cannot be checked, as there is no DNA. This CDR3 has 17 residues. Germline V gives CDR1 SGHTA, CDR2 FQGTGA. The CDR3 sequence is CASSLTPGQGAYNEQFF.

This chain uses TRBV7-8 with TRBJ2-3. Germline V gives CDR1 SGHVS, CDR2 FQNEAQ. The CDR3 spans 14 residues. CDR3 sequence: CASSLFYQTDTQYF. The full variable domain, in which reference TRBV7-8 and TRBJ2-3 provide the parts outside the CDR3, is GAGVSQSPRYKVAKRGQDVALRCDPISGHVSLFWYQQALGQGPEFLTYFQNEAQLDKSGLPSDRFFAERPEGSVSTLKIQRTQQEDSAVYLCASSLFYQTDTQYFGPGTRLTVL.

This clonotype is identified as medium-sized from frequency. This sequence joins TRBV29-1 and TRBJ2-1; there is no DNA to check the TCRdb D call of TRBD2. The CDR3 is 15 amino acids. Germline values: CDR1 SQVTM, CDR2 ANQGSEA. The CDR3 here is CSVLAGGSSYNEQFF.

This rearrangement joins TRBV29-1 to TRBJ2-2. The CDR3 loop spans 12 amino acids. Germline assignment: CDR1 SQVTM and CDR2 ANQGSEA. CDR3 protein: CSVEENGGELFF.

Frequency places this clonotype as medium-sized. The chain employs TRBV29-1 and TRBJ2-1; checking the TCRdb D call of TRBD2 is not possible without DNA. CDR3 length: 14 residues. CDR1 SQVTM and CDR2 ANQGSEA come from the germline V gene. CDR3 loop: CSALAGVTYNEQFF.

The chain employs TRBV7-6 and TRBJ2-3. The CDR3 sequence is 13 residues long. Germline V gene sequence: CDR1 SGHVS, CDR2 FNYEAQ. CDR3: CASSLASGDTQYF.

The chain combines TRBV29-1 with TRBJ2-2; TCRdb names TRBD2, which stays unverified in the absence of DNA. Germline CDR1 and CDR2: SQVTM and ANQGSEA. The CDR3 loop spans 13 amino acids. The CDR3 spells CSAEGLSTGELFF.

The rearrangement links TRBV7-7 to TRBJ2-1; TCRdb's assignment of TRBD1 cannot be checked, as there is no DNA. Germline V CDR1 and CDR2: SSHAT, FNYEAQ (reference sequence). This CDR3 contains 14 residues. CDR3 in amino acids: CASGTGESYNEQFF.

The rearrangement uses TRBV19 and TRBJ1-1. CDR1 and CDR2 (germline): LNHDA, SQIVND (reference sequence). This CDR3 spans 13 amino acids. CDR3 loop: CATQDPLNTEAFF.

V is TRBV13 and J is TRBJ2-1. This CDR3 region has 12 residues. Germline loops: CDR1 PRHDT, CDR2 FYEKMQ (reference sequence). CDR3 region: CASSLGRIEQFF.

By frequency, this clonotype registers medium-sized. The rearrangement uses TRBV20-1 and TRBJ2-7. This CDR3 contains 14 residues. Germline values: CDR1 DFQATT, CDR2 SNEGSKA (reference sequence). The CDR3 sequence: CSASSDQSAYEQYF.

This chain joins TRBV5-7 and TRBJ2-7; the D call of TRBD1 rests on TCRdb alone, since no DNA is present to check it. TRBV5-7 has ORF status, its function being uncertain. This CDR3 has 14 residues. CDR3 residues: CASGLRTDSYEQYF.

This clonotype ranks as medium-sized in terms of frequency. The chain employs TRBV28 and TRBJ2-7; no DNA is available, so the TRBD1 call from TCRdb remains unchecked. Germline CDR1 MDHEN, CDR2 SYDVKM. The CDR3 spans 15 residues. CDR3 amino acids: CASTPERKNSYEQYF.

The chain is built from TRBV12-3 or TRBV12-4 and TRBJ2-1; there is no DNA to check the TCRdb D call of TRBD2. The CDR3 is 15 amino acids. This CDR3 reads CASSLLISGYNEQFF.

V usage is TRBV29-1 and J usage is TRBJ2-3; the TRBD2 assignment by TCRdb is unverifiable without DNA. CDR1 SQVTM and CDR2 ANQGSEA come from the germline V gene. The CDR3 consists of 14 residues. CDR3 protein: CSVERRESTDTQYF.